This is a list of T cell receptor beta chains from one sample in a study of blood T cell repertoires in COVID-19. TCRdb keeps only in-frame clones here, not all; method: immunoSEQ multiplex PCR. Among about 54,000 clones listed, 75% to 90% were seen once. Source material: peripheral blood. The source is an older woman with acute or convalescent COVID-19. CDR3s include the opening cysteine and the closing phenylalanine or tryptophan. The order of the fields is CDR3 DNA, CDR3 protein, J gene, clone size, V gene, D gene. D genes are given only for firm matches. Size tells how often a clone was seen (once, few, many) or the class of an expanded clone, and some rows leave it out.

CDR3nt: TGTGCCAGCAGTGACTCAAGCGGGGGAAACACCGGGGAGCTGTTTTTT
CDR3aa: CASSDSSGGNTGELFF
j_gene: TRBJ2-2
abundance: -
v_gene: TRBV6-4
d_gene: TRBD2

CDR3nt: TGTGCCAGCTCACCGCGGCAGGCCGGGGCAACTAATGAAAAACTGTTTTTT
CDR3aa: CASSPRQAGATNEKLFF
j_gene: TRBJ1-4
abundance: -
v_gene: TRBV18
d_gene: -

CDR3nt: TGTGCCAGCAGTGTCCCGGGACAGGGTGAAGCTTTCTTT
CDR3aa: CASSVPGQGEAFF
j_gene: TRBJ1-1
abundance: few
v_gene: TRBV25-1
d_gene: TRBD1

CDR3nt: TGCAGCGGACGACAGGCCACCGGGGAGCTGTTTTTT
CDR3aa: CSGRQATGELFF
j_gene: TRBJ2-2
abundance: -
v_gene: TRBV29-1
d_gene: -

CDR3nt: TGTGCCAGTAAAATCCAAACAGCCTCTGAAAAACTGTTTTTT
CDR3aa: CASKIQTASEKLFF
j_gene: TRBJ1-4
abundance: -
v_gene: TRBV19
d_gene: -

CDR3nt: TGTGCCAGCAGCTGGGACAGGGGATTACCTGGAAACACCATATATTTT
CDR3aa: CASSWDRGLPGNTIYF
j_gene: TRBJ1-3
abundance: -
v_gene: TRBV13
d_gene: TRBD1

CDR3nt: TGTGCCAGCATTCAGGGGTCATATAGCAATCAGCCCCAGCATTTT
CDR3aa: CASIQGSYSNQPQHF
j_gene: TRBJ1-5
abundance: -
v_gene: TRBV6-5
d_gene: -

CDR3nt: TGTGCCTGGAGTGCTGGACTAGCGGCCACGGGGGAGACCCAGTACTTC
CDR3aa: CAWSAGLAATGETQYF
j_gene: TRBJ2-5
abundance: -
v_gene: TRBV30
d_gene: TRBD2

CDR3nt: TGTGCCAGTAGTATAGGAGGATCCTATAATTCACCCCTCCACTTT
CDR3aa: CASSIGGSYNSPLHF
j_gene: TRBJ1-6
abundance: -
v_gene: TRBV19
d_gene: -

CDR3nt: TGTGCCAGCAGCGTAGCCTCCTACGAGCAGTACTTC
CDR3aa: CASSVASYEQYF
j_gene: TRBJ2-7
abundance: -
v_gene: TRBV2
d_gene: -

CDR3nt: TGCGCCAGCAGCTTGGGACAGAACTACGAGCAGTACTTC
CDR3aa: CASSLGQNYEQYF
j_gene: TRBJ2-7
abundance: -
v_gene: TRBV5-1
d_gene: -

CDR3nt: TGTGCCAGTAGGGACAGGGGGCTTTTGGATGAGCAGTTCTTC
CDR3aa: CASRDRGLLDEQFF
j_gene: TRBJ2-1
abundance: once
v_gene: TRBV19
d_gene: TRBD1

CDR3nt: TGTGCCAGCATCGGGGGGCATGGGTATGGCTACACCTTC
CDR3aa: CASIGGHGYGYTF
j_gene: TRBJ1-2
abundance: once
v_gene: TRBV28
d_gene: -